This TCR beta chain emerged from a study of blood T cell repertoires in COVID-19. Across the study: Acute and convalescent COVID-19 specimens originated in the United States, Italy and Spain.

Trimming cost V 7 bases and J 1 base, with 10 bases left between them. Germline CDR1 is SNHLY and CDR2 is FYNNEI. The CDR3 loop spans 13 amino acids. This table comes from immunoSEQ multiplex PCR, and its TCRdb copy is limited to in-frame clones, with some not included. This table holds more than 120,000 clones, around 87% found once. The chain recombines TRBV2 with TRBJ1-1; D is possibly TRBD1 (6 bases). This receptor was identified in a man in his forties or fifties who had recovered from COVID-19. Sequencing input: peripheral blood. Here the CDR3 reads CASIKGGNTEAFF. The CDR3 DNA is TGTGCCAGCATCAAAGGGGGGAACACTGAAGCTTTCTTT. Full variable domain (missing parts from reference TRBV2 and TRBJ1-1): EPEVTQTPSHQVTQMGQEVILRCVPISNHLYFYWYRQILGQKVEFLVSFYNNEISEKSEIFDDQFSVERPDGSNFTLKIRSTKLEDSAMYFCASIKGGNTEAFFGQGTRLTVV.